This T cell receptor beta chain came from a study of CD8 T cells in ankylosing spondylitis. This clonotype was observed at least ten times. V lost 5 bases and J lost 4; bases outside the gene matches: 6. The germline CDR1 and CDR2 sequences are SGHDN and FVKESK. The CDR3 loop spans 15 amino acids. MiXCR, run by TCRdb on the 5' RACE reads, gives a single entry per CDR3 protein. The sample lists 200,000 to 300,000 distinct CDR3 sequences; more than 20% were seen once. This chain connects TRBV14 to TRBJ2-1; 9 bases map to TRBD2. This clonotype was sampled from a male donor with ankylosing spondylitis or in good health (not recorded which). Sequences were obtained from blood, either unsorted or a sorted T cell fraction (not recorded which). In DNA, the CDR3 is TGTGCCAGCAGCGTCGGGAGCGGGGGGTACAATGAGCAGTTCTTC. Its protein is CASSVGSGGYNEQFF.